This T cell receptor (beta chain) was sequenced in a study of T cell changes during pregnancy in multiple sclerosis. Germline V gene data show CDR1 as MDHEN and CDR2 as SYDVKM. Germline trimming cut 3 bases from V and 6 bases from J; bases unmatched to any gene: 18. This CDR3 comprises 20 residues. Sequencing was performed with immunoSEQ multiplex PCR; in TCRdb, only in-frame clones are kept and a portion is missing. The sample has tens of thousands of clones, approximately 95% seen once. The chain employs TRBV28 and TRBJ2-6; 9 nucleotides match TRBD1. The material was CD4+ T cells from peripheral blood mononuclear cells, obtained after pregnancy. This TCR derives from a female donor with multiple sclerosis, enrolled in a pregnancy study. The CDR3 protein is CASSLTGTGPTSGKANVLTF. The CDR3 nucleotides read TGTGCCAGCAGTTTGACCGGGACAGGGCCCACCTCTGGTAAGGCCAACGTCCTGACTTTC. Combining the CDR3 with reference TRBV28 and TRBJ2-6 gives the whole variable domain DVKVTQSSRYLVKRTGEKVFLECVQDMDHENMFWYRQDPGLGLRLIYFSYDVKMKEKGDIPEGYSVSREKKERFSLILESASTNQTSMYLCASSLTGTGPTSGKANVLTFGAGSRLTVL.